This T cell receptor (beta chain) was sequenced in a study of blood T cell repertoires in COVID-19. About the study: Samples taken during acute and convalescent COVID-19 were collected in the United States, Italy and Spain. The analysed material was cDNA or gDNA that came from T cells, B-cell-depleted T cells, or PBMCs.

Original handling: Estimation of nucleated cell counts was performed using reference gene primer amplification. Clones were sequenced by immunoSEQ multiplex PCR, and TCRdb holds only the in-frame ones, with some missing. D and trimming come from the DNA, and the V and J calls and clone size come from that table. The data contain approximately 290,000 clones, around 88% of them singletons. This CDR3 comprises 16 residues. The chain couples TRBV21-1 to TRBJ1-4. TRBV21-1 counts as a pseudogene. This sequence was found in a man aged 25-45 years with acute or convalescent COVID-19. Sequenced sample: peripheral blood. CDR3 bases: TGTGCCAGCAGGAAGACGAGCACGGGGACTAATGAAAAACTGTTTTTT. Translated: CASRKTSTGTNEKLFF.